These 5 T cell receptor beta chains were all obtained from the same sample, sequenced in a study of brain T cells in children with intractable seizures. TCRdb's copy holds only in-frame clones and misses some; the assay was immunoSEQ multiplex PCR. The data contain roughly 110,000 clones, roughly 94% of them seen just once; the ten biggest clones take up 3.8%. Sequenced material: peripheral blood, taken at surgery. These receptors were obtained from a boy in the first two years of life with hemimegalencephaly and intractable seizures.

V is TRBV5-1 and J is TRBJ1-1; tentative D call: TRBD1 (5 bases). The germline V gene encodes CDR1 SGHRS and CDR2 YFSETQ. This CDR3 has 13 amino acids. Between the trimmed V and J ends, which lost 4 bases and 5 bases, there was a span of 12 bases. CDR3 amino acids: CASSDRGRTEAFF. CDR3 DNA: TGCGCCAGCAGCGACAGAGGGAGGACTGAAGCTTTCTTT.

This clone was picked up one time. The CDR3 DNA reads TGTGCCAGCAGTTGGGGGCCCGCTAGCGGGATGTTCTTC. As protein: CASSWGPASGMFF. The gene calls are TRBV27 and TRBJ2-1; 9 nucleotides agree with TRBD2. V shed 4 bases and J 15 bases; nucleotides not matched to a gene: 10. This CDR3 region has 13 residues. The germline V gene has CDR1 MNHEY and CDR2 SMNVEV (reference sequence).

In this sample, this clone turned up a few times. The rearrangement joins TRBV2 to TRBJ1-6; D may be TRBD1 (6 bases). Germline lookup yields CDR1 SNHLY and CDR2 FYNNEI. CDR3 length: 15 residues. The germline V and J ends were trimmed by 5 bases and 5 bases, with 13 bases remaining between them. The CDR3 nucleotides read TGTGCCAGCAGTACCCACCAGGGGAATAATTCACCCCTCCACTTT. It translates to CASSTHQGNNSPLHF.

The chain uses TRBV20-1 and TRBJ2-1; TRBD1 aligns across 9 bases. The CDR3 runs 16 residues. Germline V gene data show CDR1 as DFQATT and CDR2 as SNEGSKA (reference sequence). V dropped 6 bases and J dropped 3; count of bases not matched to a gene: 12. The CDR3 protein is CSASQRGTGNYNEQFF. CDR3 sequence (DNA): TGCAGTGCCAGTCAGCGCGGGACAGGGAACTACAATGAGCAGTTCTTC.

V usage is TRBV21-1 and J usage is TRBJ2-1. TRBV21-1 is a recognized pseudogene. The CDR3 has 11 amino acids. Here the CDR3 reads CASIPPDEQFF. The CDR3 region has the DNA TGTGCCAGCATCCCGCCTGATGAGCAGTTCTTC.